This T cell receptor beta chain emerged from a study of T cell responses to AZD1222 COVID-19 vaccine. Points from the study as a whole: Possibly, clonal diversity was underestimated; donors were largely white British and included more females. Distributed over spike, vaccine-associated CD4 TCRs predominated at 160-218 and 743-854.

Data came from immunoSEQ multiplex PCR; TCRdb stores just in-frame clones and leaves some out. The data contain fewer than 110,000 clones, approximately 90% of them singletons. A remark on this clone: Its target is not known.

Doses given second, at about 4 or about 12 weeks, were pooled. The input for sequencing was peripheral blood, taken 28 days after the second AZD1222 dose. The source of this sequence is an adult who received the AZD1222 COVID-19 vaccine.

The CDR3 DNA reads TGCAGCGGGGGGGGTATGAACACTGAAGCTTTCTTT. This encodes CSGGGMNTEAFF. The chain recombines TRBV29-1 with TRBJ1-1, with TRBD1 as a possible D gene (5 bases). V was clipped by 7 bases and J by 0 bases, with 9 bases between them. Germline CDR1 and CDR2: SQVTM and ANQGSEA. This CDR3 comprises 12 residues.